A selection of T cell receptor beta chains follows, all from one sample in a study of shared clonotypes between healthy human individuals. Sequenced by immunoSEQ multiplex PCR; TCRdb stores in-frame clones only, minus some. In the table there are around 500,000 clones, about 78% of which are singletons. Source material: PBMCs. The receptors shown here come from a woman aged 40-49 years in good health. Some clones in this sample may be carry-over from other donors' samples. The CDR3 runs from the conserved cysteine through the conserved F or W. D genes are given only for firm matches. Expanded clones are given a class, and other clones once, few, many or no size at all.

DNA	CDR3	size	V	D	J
TGCGCCAGCAGCTTAAGGGCAGGGGGTGAAAAACTGTTTTTT	CASSLRAGGEKLFF	NA	TRBV5-1	TRBD1	TRBJ1-4
TGTGCCAGCAGTTTATGGTCAGGAGATGAGCAGTTCTTC	CASSLWSGDEQFF	NA	TRBV28	NA	TRBJ2-1
TGTGCCAGCAGCTTTACTAGCGGGAGTTTAAATGAGCAGTTCTTC	CASSFTSGSLNEQFF	NA	TRBV7-3	TRBD2	TRBJ2-1
TGTGCCAGCTCACCGCTTACAGGGGGCGGCACAGATACGCAGTATTTT	CASSPLTGGGTDTQYF	many	TRBV18	TRBD1	TRBJ2-3
TGCGCCAGCAGCTTGTCGGGGGCAGCTGAAGAGACCCAGTACTTC	CASSLSGAAEETQYF	NA	TRBV5-1	NA	TRBJ2-5
TGTGCCAGCAGCTTAGGCCTCGGACTAGCGGGAGGAGAGACCCAGTACTTC	CASSLGLGLAGGETQYF	NA	TRBV13	TRBD2	TRBJ2-5
TGTGCCAGCAGCGTTTCGGGGGGGAACTATGGCTACACCTTC	CASSVSGGNYGYTF	NA	TRBV9	NA	TRBJ1-2
TGTGCCAGCAGCCCACTGGGGAGCACTGAAGCTTTCTTT	CASSPLGSTEAFF	NA	TRBV7-8	NA	TRBJ1-1
TGTGCCAGCAGCGGAGGGACTAGCGGCTACGAGCAGTACTTC	CASSGGTSGYEQYF	NA	TRBV7-9	TRBD2	TRBJ2-7
TGTGCCAGCAGGCGGGACTTAACCTACGAGCAGTACTTC	CASRRDLTYEQYF	many	TRBV27	NA	TRBJ2-7
TGTGCCAGCAGCTTGGCTCGGGGGTCGGGGATGGAGACCCAGTACTTC	CASSLARGSGMETQYF	NA	TRBV5-4	NA	TRBJ2-5
TGCGCCAGCAGCCAAAGCAAACTTCTGGACAGAAACTATGGCTACACCTTC	CASSQSKLLDRNYGYTF	NA	TRBV4-1	NA	TRBJ1-2
TGCGCCAGCAGCATGGGGACTAGCGGGAGATCCTACAATGAGCAGTTCTTC	CASSMGTSGRSYNEQFF	NA	TRBV5-1	TRBD2	TRBJ2-1
TGTGCCAGCAGCGCCAGAGGGGGCGTCTTTAATGAGCAGTACTTC	CASSARGGVFNEQYF	NA	TRBV5-6	TRBD1	TRBJ2-7
TGTGCCAGCAGCTTGGGGATACAGGGTGCTAATGAAAAACTGTTTTTT	CASSLGIQGANEKLFF	NA	TRBV5-4	NA	TRBJ1-4
TGCGCCAGCAGCCTCCCTCCGGTAGAGCAGTTCTTC	CASSLPPVEQFF	once	TRBV4-1	NA	TRBJ2-1
TGTGCCAGCAGCTTAGAGTTGGGCACTGAAGCTTTCTTT	CASSLELGTEAFF	NA	TRBV11-3	NA	TRBJ1-1
TGTGCCAGCAAGGAGGGACGGACCCAAGAGACCCAGTACTTC	CASKEGRTQETQYF	NA	TRBV2	NA	TRBJ2-5
TGTGCCAGCTCGGCCGGGACTAGCGCATGGGAGCAGTACTTC	CASSAGTSAWEQYF	NA	TRBV18	TRBD2	TRBJ2-7
TGCAGCGTGCAAAAGGAGGGGGCGATGGACGAGCAGTACTTC	CSVQKEGAMDEQYF	NA	TRBV29-1	NA	TRBJ2-7
TGTGCCAGCAGCATCCGGGGTGCCTACGAGCAGTACTTC	CASSIRGAYEQYF	NA	TRBV5-6	NA	TRBJ2-7
TGTGCCTGGAGCTCTAACAGGGGGCGGGAAAAACTGTTTTTT	CAWSSNRGREKLFF	few	TRBV30	TRBD1	TRBJ1-4
TGTGCCAGCAGTTCGCCGGGACTAGCGGTTTACAATGAGCAGTTCTTC	CASSSPGLAVYNEQFF	NA	TRBV28	TRBD2	TRBJ2-1
TGTGCCAGCAGTTGGACAGGGATGAACACTGAAGCTTTCTTT	CASSWTGMNTEAFF	NA	TRBV5-4	TRBD1	TRBJ1-1
TGTGCCAGCAGCCTAGGGACAGGGGATCAGCCCCAGCATTTT	CASSLGTGDQPQHF	NA	TRBV6-6	TRBD1	TRBJ1-5
TGTGCCAGCAGTGTGGGGCATTTGGGACAGGGGGTGGCTCCACCACCTTTT	CASSVGHLGQGVAPPPF	few	TRBV2	TRBD1	TRBJ1-1
TGTGCCAGCAGCTTGGTTGCGGGAAACACTGAAGCTTTCTTT	CASSLVAGNTEAFF	NA	TRBV5-8	NA	TRBJ1-1
TGTGCCAGCAAAACAGCGGGAGTGGGCGAGCAGTACTTC	CASKTAGVGEQYF	NA	TRBV7-9	TRBD2	TRBJ2-7